Presented here are 30 T cell receptor beta chains from one specimen sequenced in a study of CD8 T cells in ankylosing spondylitis. These receptors lack a known antigen. General study points: The study identified a TCR beta motif of seven or eight highly homologous variants that appeared characteristic of ankylosing spondylitis blood.

Each CDR3 protein is one row after TCRdb ran MiXCR on the 5' RACE reads. Found here are roughly 440,000 distinct CDR3 sequences, approximately 17% of them singletons; the top ten hold 0.85% to 1.3%. The sequenced material came from blood, either unsorted or a sorted T cell fraction (not recorded which). The receptors come from a male donor with ankylosing spondylitis.

This clonotype was seen only a few times. J is TRBJ1-3 and V is TRBV7-6, with D uncertain. V lost 1 base and J lost 10, with 23 bases in between. CDR1 and CDR2 from the germline V gene are SGHVS and FNYEAQ. This CDR3 comprises 17 residues. CDR3 in DNA: TGTGCCAGCAGCTTAGAAAAGGGAGAGGGCCCCGTTCGGACCATATATTTT. Its translation: CASSLEKGEGPVRTIYF.

This clonotype was observed a handful of times. The rearrangement links TRBV5-1 to TRBJ2-3; D possibly uses TRBD1 or TRBD2 (6 bases each). The V gene's germline CDR1 is SGHRS and CDR2 YFSETQ. V lost 4 bases and J lost 1, with 13 bases in between. This CDR3 has 15 amino acids. CDR3 nucleotides: TGCGCCAGCAGCAGGTGGGGGGCGGGCACAGATACGCAGTATTTT. This codes for CASSRWGAGTDTQYF.

The chain joins TRBV12-3 or TRBV12-4 to TRBJ1-5; tentatively, D is TRBD1 (5 bases). Trimming removed 4 bases at V and 7 bases at J, with 11 bases between. This CDR3 is built from 13 residues. The CDR3 spells CASSWGVGQPQHF. CDR3 bases: TGTGCCAGCAGTTGGGGGGTGGGGCAGCCCCAGCATTTT.

The V and J genes are TRBV4-1 and TRBJ1-3; D unclear. The CDR3 runs 14 residues. The germline gives CDR1 MGHRA, CDR2 YSYEKL. V was shortened by 4 bases and J by 3 bases, with 10 bases between the two germline ends. CDR3 amino acids: CASSLSLSGNTIYF. Here the CDR3 DNA reads TGCGCCAGCAGCCTTTCCCTGAGTGGAAACACCATATATTTT.

The J gene is TRBJ1-5, the V gene TRBV7-2; tentatively, D is TRBD1 (6 bases). This CDR3 is built from 14 residues. Germline V lookup: CDR1 SGHTA, CDR2 FQGNSA. V was cut by 5 bases and J by 4 bases, with 12 bases left in between. CDR3 protein: CASSPDRLNQPQHF. CDR3 nucleotide sequence: TGTGCCAGCAGCCCGGACAGATTAAATCAGCCCCAGCATTTT.

This clonotype appeared a few times. The chain employs TRBV15 and TRBJ1-5, with 9 bases that match TRBD1. J gave up 2 bases and V 3 bases, and 5 bases lay outside the gene matches. This CDR3 has 16 amino acids. CDR1 LNHNV and CDR2 YYDKDF come from the germline V gene (reference sequence). CDR3 DNA: TGTGCCACCAGCAGCGGGACAGGGAAGGGCAATCAGCCCCAGCATTTT. The encoded protein is CATSSGTGKGNQPQHF.

The chain is built from TRBV28 and TRBJ2-7; TRBD2 aligns across 13 bases. CDR1 and CDR2 from the germline V gene are MDHEN and SYDVKM. The CDR3 runs to 16 residues. V lost 5 bases, J lost 4 bases, and 8 bases stayed unmatched. The CDR3 bases are TGTGCCAGCAGTCCAACTGGACTAGCGGGAGAGTACGAGCAGTACTTC. It codes for CASSPTGLAGEYEQYF. Full variable domain (missing parts from reference TRBV28 and TRBJ2-7): DVKVTQSSRYLVKRTGEKVFLECVQDMDHENMFWYRQDPGLGLRLIYFSYDVKMKEKGDIPEGYSVSREKKERFSLILESASTNQTSMYLCASSPTGLAGEYEQYFGPGTRLTVT.

The chain combines TRBV21-1 with TRBJ2-7; the table's TRBD2 call for D was not verified on the DNA. TRBV21-1 counts as a pseudogene. CDR3 length: 16 residues. Here the CDR3 DNA reads TGTGCCAGCAGCAAAGAGTTTAGCGGGACAACCTACGAGCAGTACTTC. Encoded protein: CASSKEFSGTTYEQYF.

This clonotype was seen only a few times. The chain combines TRBV6-6 with TRBJ1-5; D possibly corresponds to TRBD1 (5 bases). The CDR3 runs 13 residues. Between the trimmed V and J ends, which lost 7 bases and 2 bases, there was a span of 9 bases. Germline CDR1 reads MNHNY; CDR2 reads SVGAGI (reference sequence). The CDR3 region has the DNA TGTGCCAGCAAACCGGGGCGCAATCAGCCCCAGCATTTT. Protein: CASKPGRNQPQHF.

The chain combines TRBV20-1 with TRBJ2-2; possible D gene TRBD1, 6 bases. Germline V gives CDR1 DFQATT, CDR2 SNEGSKA (reference sequence). Trimming shortened V by 0 bases and J by 4 bases, and 15 bases separated the two germline ends. This CDR3 is built from 16 residues. The CDR3 DNA sequence: TGCAGTGCTAGAGAAGGGGACGGCAGGGGCACCGGGGAGCTGTTTTTT. Protein product: CSAREGDGRGTGELFF.

This clonotype was recorded once. This chain joins TRBV18 and TRBJ1-2, with 8 bases lining up with TRBD1. CDR3 length equals 15 residues. The V and J ends lost 3 bases and 5 bases, in that order; junction bases with no gene match: 8. The germline CDR1 and CDR2 sequences are KGHSH and LQKENI. CDR3: CASSPKDRAAYGYTF. The CDR3 DNA sequence: TGTGCCAGCTCACCGAAGGACAGGGCCGCGTATGGCTACACCTTC. The full variable domain, with the rest looked up from reference TRBV18 and TRBJ1-2, is NAGVMQNPRHLVRRRGQEARLRCSPMKGHSHVYWYRQLPEEGLKFMVYLQKENIIDESGMPKERFSAEFPKEGPSILRIQQVVRGDSAAYFCASSPKDRAAYGYTFGSGTRLTVV.

Only a few counts were recorded for this clonotype. The rearrangement links TRBV12-3 or TRBV12-4 to TRBJ2-1; D remains ambiguous. Trimming shortened V by 2 bases and J by 8 bases, and 19 bases separated the two germline ends. The CDR3 is 16 amino acids. For the CDR3, the DNA is TGTGCCAGCAGTTTATCCGGCAAACGTTTACAAGATGAGCAGTTCTTC. Translated: CASSLSGKRLQDEQFF.

This clonotype was recorded a few times. The chain joins TRBV5-5 to TRBJ1-1; the D gene is possibly TRBD1 (5 bases). Trimming shortened V by 4 bases and J by 3 bases, and 16 bases separated the two germline ends. Looked up from germline, CDR1 is SGHKS and CDR2 is YYEKEE (reference sequence). This CDR3 is 15 amino acids long. In DNA form, the CDR3 reads TGTGCCAGCAGCCCCGCGACAGTAGGGTACACTGAAGCTTTCTTT. Its protein product is CASSPATVGYTEAFF.

This chain joins TRBV15 and TRBJ1-1, with D possibly matching TRBD1 (5 bases). From germline, CDR1 is LNHNV and CDR2 YYDKDF (reference sequence). V was shortened by 3 bases and J by 0 bases, with 8 bases between the two germline ends. The length of the CDR3 is 14 residues. Here the CDR3 reads CATSRGPLNTEAFF. CDR3 coding DNA: TGTGCCACCAGCAGGGGACCGTTGAACACTGAAGCTTTCTTT.

This clonotype has only a few counts. V usage is TRBV9 and J usage is TRBJ1-5; weak D call: TRBD1 (5 bases). The germline V and J ends were trimmed by 5 bases and 8 bases, with 17 bases remaining between them. CDR1 SGDLS and CDR2 YYNGEE come from the germline V gene. The CDR3 extends over 14 amino acids. This chain's CDR3 is CASSVRDGGEPQHF. The DNA for the CDR3 is TGTGCCAGCAGTGTCCGGGACGGCGGCGAGCCCCAGCATTTT.

The chain employs TRBV20-1 and TRBJ2-7, with D possibly being TRBD1 (5 bases). CDR1 DFQATT and CDR2 SNEGSKA come from the germline V gene (reference sequence). The CDR3 covers 13 residues. Trimming left V 7 bases short and J 2 bases short, with 15 bases between. CDR3 nucleotides: TGCAGTGTATCAGGGCGTTCGACCTACGAGCAGTACTTC. This translates into CSVSGRSTYEQYF.

This chain connects TRBV30 to TRBJ1-2, with D maybe TRBD1 (5 bases). Trimming took off 0 bases at V and 5 bases at J, with 10 bases between the two ends. CDR1 is GTSNPN and CDR2 is SVGIG in the germline V gene (reference sequence). The CDR3 extends over 13 amino acids. The CDR3 DNA reads TGTGCCTGGAGTGTAGAGAAGGGGTATGGCTACACCTTC. Its protein is CAWSVEKGYGYTF.

This clonotype was seen only once. The V and J genes are TRBV6-5 and TRBJ2-1; TRBD1 matches 7 bases. With 4 bases clipped from V and 8 bases from J, the junction kept 8 bases outside the gene matches. The CDR3 is 14 amino acids. Germline V lookup: CDR1 MNHEY, CDR2 SVGAGI. The CDR3 spells CASSSPGQNHEQFF. DNA of the CDR3: TGTGCCAGCAGTTCGCCGGGACAGAACCATGAGCAGTTCTTC.

V is TRBV7-2 and J is TRBJ1-3, with a weak D call TRBD1 (5 bases). In germline, CDR1 is SGHTA, CDR2 FQGNSA. The V end was cut by 1 base, the J end by 4 bases, with 14 bases between. CDR3 size: 16 residues. The DNA for the CDR3 is TGTGCCAGCAGCTTAGGAGGCAGCAGGGCGGGAAACACCATATATTTT. Encoded protein: CASSLGGSRAGNTIYF.

J is TRBJ1-5 and V is TRBV30, with no clear D. Germline V gene sequence: CDR1 GTSNPN, CDR2 SVGIG (reference sequence). The CDR3 runs to 12 residues. Trimming pared 3 bases from V and 4 bases from J, leaving 7 bases between. CDR3 DNA sequence: TGTGCCTGGAGCTTTGGGAATCAGCCCCAGCATTTT. It encodes CAWSFGNQPQHF.

This chain uses TRBV12-3 or TRBV12-4 with TRBJ2-1, with D possibly matching TRBD2 (5 bases). The CDR3 has 16 amino acids. The V end was cut by 1 base, the J end by 4 bases, with 14 bases between. DNA of the CDR3: TGTGCCAGCAGTTTAGTGATAGCGATCACATACAATGAGCAGTTCTTC. Its protein product is CASSLVIAITYNEQFF.

The chain employs TRBV7-9 and TRBJ1-3; D gene ambiguous. This CDR3 is built from 11 residues. V shed 3 bases and J shed 15 bases, with 12 bases lying between them. Germline values: CDR1 SEHNR, CDR2 FQNEAQ (reference sequence). CDR3: CASSLEDWRYF. As DNA, the CDR3 is TGTGCCAGCAGCTTGGAGGATTGGAGATATTTT. The complete variable domain, with remaining parts taken from reference TRBV7-9 and TRBJ1-3, reads DTGVSQNPRHKITKRGQNVTFRCDPISEHNRLYWYRQTLGQGPEFLTYFQNEAQLEKSRLLSDRFSAERPKGSFSTLEIQRTEQGDSAMYLCASSLEDWRYFGEGSWLTVV.

The table lists this clonotype with a few counts. The chain is built from TRBV20-1 and TRBJ2-7; no firm D call. V lost 1 base to trimming and J lost 1 base, with 11 bases between them. CDR3 length: 14 residues. Germline CDR1 DFQATT, CDR2 SNEGSKA (reference sequence). As DNA, the CDR3 is TGCAGTGCTAGAGGCGGACGCACGTCCTACGAGCAGTACTTC. Its translation: CSARGGRTSYEQYF.

This clonotype occurred a few times. The CDR3 loop reads CASSPIRGSGIPLHYEQYF. In DNA, the CDR3 is TGTGCCAGCAGCCCGATCCGGGGTAGCGGGATTCCCCTACACTACGAGCAGTACTTC. This chain joins TRBV11-2 and TRBJ2-7; 8 bases are a match to TRBD2. With 5 bases clipped from V and 3 bases from J, the junction kept 21 bases outside the gene matches. The CDR3 sequence is 19 residues long. Germline values: CDR1 SGHAT, CDR2 FQNNGV. Drawing the rest from reference TRBV11-2 and TRBJ2-7, the complete variable domain is EAGVAQSPRYKIIEKRQSVAFWCNPISGHATLYWYQQILGQGPKLLIQFQNNGVVDDSQLPKDRFSAERLKGVDSTLKIQPAKLEDSAVYLCASSPIRGSGIPLHYEQYFGPGTRLTVT.

This clonotype has just a few counts. A much larger clone differs by one base, so this may be a read error. V gene TRBV20-1 combines with J gene TRBJ2-3; 9 bases align to TRBD1. The CDR3 loop spans 17 amino acids. Germline values: CDR1 DFQATT, CDR2 SNEGSKA (reference sequence). The CDR3 protein is CCAGSSGTGPFTDTQYF. CDR3 DNA: TGCTGTGCTGGGTCGTCGGGGACAGGGCCCTTCACAGATACGCAGTATTTT.

The CDR3 DNA reads TGTGCCAGCAGTTACCGGCCTATGGCGGGGGAATCCTACAATGAGCAGTTCTTC. Protein: CASSYRPMAGESYNEQFF. V is TRBV6-5 and J is TRBJ2-1, with TRBD2 matching 7 bases. This CDR3 spans 18 amino acids. V lost 2 bases and J lost 1; bases outside the gene matches: 11. Germline assignment: CDR1 MNHEY and CDR2 SVGAGI.

The table lists this clonotype with a few counts. The J gene is TRBJ2-7, the V gene TRBV6-1; no clear D gene. The CDR3 is made up of 11 amino acids. The V and J ends lost 3 bases and 4 bases respectively, with 4 bases between them. Germline CDR1 MNHNS, CDR2 SASEGT. CDR3 sequence: CASSETYEQYF. The CDR3 coding sequence is TGTGCCAGCAGTGAGACATACGAGCAGTACTTC.

This clonotype has ten or more counts. This chain connects TRBV28 to TRBJ1-5; D not certain. V lost 3 bases and J 0 bases, leaving 6 bases between the germline ends. In germline, CDR1 is MDHEN, CDR2 SYDVKM. The CDR3 totals 14 residues. Here the CDR3 DNA reads TGTGCCAGCAGTTTTTCAGTTAGCAATCAGCCCCAGCATTTT. Its protein is CASSFSVSNQPQHF.

This clonotype was seen more than once but under ten times. This rearrangement joins TRBV12-3 or TRBV12-4 to TRBJ2-7; either TRBD1 or TRBD2 may fit D (5 bases each). V was trimmed by 6 bases and J by 2 bases, leaving 14 bases between them. The CDR3 contains 14 residues. The CDR3 nucleotides read TGTGCCAGCAGCACGGGACGGGGAGCCTACGAGCAGTACTTC. Residues: CASSTGRGAYEQYF.

The CDR3 spells CASSLTSSNEQFF. The CDR3, as DNA: TGTGCCAGCAGCTTAACGTCCAGCAATGAGCAGTTCTTC. This chain links TRBV7-3 with TRBJ2-1; D uncertain. CDR1 and CDR2 (germline): SGHTA, FQGTGA. The V gene lost 0 bases and the J gene lost 6 bases, with 6 bases spanning the gap. The CDR3 has 13 amino acids.